This is a list of T cell receptor beta chains from one sample in a study of control samples from healthy donors and cancer patients. Assay used: immunoSEQ multiplex PCR; TCRdb lists only in-frame clones, some missing. The repertoire holds 78,000 or so clones, with 84% as singletons. Sequencing used blood. The receptors come from a man aged 45 to 65 in good health. Both conserved end residues are part of each CDR3. A D gene is named only where the DNA matches it firmly. Clone size is given for some rows only: seen once, a few or many times, or a class if the clone is expanded.

clone_size j_call v_call d_call cdr3_length cdr3_nt cdr3_aa
. TRBJ2-7 TRBV5-1 . 14 TGCGCCAGCAGCTATGGTGGCGGGGGCAGCGAGCAGTACTTC CASSYGGGGSEQYF
few TRBJ2-7 TRBV18 . 11 TGTGCCAGCTCACCTGAGAACGAGCAGTACTTC CASSPENEQYF
. TRBJ2-3 TRBV11-3 . 14 TGTGCCAGCAGCTTAGATCCGACTTCCCGTGCGCAGTATTTT CASSLDPTSRAQYF
. TRBJ2-2 TRBV19 . 15 TGTGCCAGTAGTATGGGCAGGGCAGGGTCCGGGGAGCTGTTTTTT CASSMGRAGSGELFF
. TRBJ1-2 TRBV7-2 . 13 TGTGCCAGCAGCTTAGTCATTACTCCAGGCTACACCTTC CASSLVITPGYTF
once TRBJ2-7 TRBV5-4 TRBD2 14 TGTGCCAGCAGCGCCTGGACTAGCAGGGACGAGCAGTACTTC CASSAWTSRDEQYF
. TRBJ2-1 TRBV3-1/TRBV3-2 . 13 TGTGCCAGCAGCCAGCTTACTAGCAATGAGCAGTTCTTC CASSQLTSNEQFF
few TRBJ1-2 TRBV5-1 . 14 TGCGCCAGCAGCGAATCAGTCTTTTCCTATGGCTACACCTTC CASSESVFSYGYTF
. TRBJ2-7 TRBV6-2/TRBV6-3 . 13 TGTGCCAGCAGTCGTTCGGAGACCTACGAGCAGTACTTC CASSRSETYEQYF
. TRBJ1-5 TRBV6-2/TRBV6-3 . 16 TGTGCCAGCAGTTACGGGGGACTCCCTAGCAATCAGCCCCAGCATTTT CASSYGGLPSNQPQHF